This passage covers 7 T cell receptor beta chains from one sample sequenced in a study of TIL therapy for anti-PD-1-resistant metastatic lung cancer (dated by TCRdb to 2020 to 2023). Read against the paper, the sample's time point label means: pre-treatment sample, taken before nivolumab and TIL therapy. TCR beta CDR3 regions were amplified from genomic DNA by bias-controlled multiplex PCR with the immunoSEQ v3 hsTCRB kit. TCRdb took over this immuneACCESS table, retaining in-frame rearrangements with V and J assigned. Such tables are incomplete; in checked studies, under half of the missing clones stem from an unresolved V gene, and the remainder is unexplained. The sample table records under 70,000 clones; about nine tenths of these occur just once. The leading ten clones occupy around 2.6% of the sample. This sample comprised blood, obtained at baseline. The source is a person aged 25-85 years with non-small cell lung cancer.

This chain uses TRBV11-2 with TRBJ1-2; 7 bases are a match to TRBD1. CDR3 length: 19 residues. Trimming took 2 bases from V and 0 from J; bases not matched to a gene: 15. CDR1 and CDR2 (germline): SGHAT, FQNNGV. CDR3 in amino acids: CASSLSGGTDNLANYGYTF. Here the CDR3 DNA reads TGTGCCAGCAGCTTAAGTGGAGGGACAGATAATCTCGCTAACTATGGCTACACCTTC.

V is TRBV7-6 and J is TRBJ1-1, with a tentative D call TRBD1 (6 bases). The CDR3 has 15 amino acids. Per the germline V gene, CDR1 is SGHVS and CDR2 is FNYEAQ. Trimming removed 4 bases at V and 0 bases at J, with 12 bases between. The CDR3 region has the DNA TGTGCCAGCAGCTCTGCACAGGGTATGAACACTGAAGCTTTCTTT. Protein sequence: CASSSAQGMNTEAFF. Together with reference TRBV7-6 and TRBJ1-1, the CDR3 gives the full variable domain: GAGVSQSPRYKVTKRGQDVALRCDPISGHVSLYWYRQALGQGPEFLTYFNYEAQQDKSGLPNDRFSAERPEGSISTLTIQRTEQRDSAMYRCASSSAQGMNTEAFFGQGTRLTVV.

This chain joins TRBV2 and TRBJ1-2, with TRBD1 matching over 10 bases. Germline trimming cut 6 bases from V and 7 bases from J; bases unmatched to any gene: 11. From germline, CDR1 is SNHLY and CDR2 FYNNEI. The CDR3 covers 15 residues. Here the CDR3 reads CASRGTGASGGGYTF. CDR3 bases: TGTGCCAGCAGGGGGACAGGGGCTTCCGGGGGTGGCTACACCTTC. Together with reference TRBV2 and TRBJ1-2, the CDR3 gives the full variable domain: EPEVTQTPSHQVTQMGQEVILRCVPISNHLYFYWYRQILGQKVEFLVSFYNNEISEKSEIFDDQFSVERPDGSNFTLKIRSTKLEDSAMYFCASRGTGASGGGYTFGSGTRLTVV.

This clone was picked up one time. The rearrangement links TRBV2 to TRBJ2-1; D ambiguous. Trimming removed 3 bases from V and 2 bases from J, with 2 bases in between. The CDR3 spans 12 residues. The germline CDR1 and CDR2 sequences are SNHLY and FYNNEI. CDR3 protein: CASSDPYNEQFF. The CDR3 nucleotides are TGTGCCAGCAGTGATCCCTACAATGAGCAGTTCTTC.

The chain uses TRBV10-3 and TRBJ2-1, with D uncertain. Germline V gene lookup returns CDR1 ENHRY and CDR2 SYGVKD. Trimming stripped 5 bases from V and 8 bases from J, with 7 bases between. The CDR3 runs 11 residues. DNA for the CDR3: TGTGCCATCAGTCCAGCAGATGAGCAGTTCTTC. Its translation: CAISPADEQFF.

This chain joins TRBV5-1 and TRBJ1-1, with a weak D call TRBD1 (5 bases). The CDR3 is made up of 14 amino acids. Germline V gives CDR1 SGHRS, CDR2 YFSETQ. V gave up 2 bases and J gave up 2 bases, with 10 bases separating them. The CDR3 is CASSFLQVNTEAFF. The CDR3 nucleotides read TGCGCCAGCAGCTTTTTACAGGTAAACACTGAAGCTTTCTTT.

The V gene is TRBV2, the J gene TRBJ2-1, with a possible D match to TRBD1 (7 bases). The CDR3 loop spans 14 amino acids. Per germline, CDR1 SNHLY and CDR2 FYNNEI. V was cut by 3 bases and J by 3 bases, with 9 bases left in between. The CDR3 DNA is TGTGCCAGCAGTGATCAGGGGGGCTACAATGAGCAGTTCTTC. Translation: CASSDQGGYNEQFF.